The 18 T cell receptor beta chains presented below share a single source sample, sequenced in a study of tissue T cells after allogeneic stem cell transplantation. This research-autopsy study prospectively enrolled adult allogeneic hematopoietic cell transplant recipients with steroid-refractory graft-versus-host disease. Repertoires were generated with immunoSEQ multiplex PCR, while TCRdb's copy carries only in-frame clones and drops some. The sample has 2,800 or so clones; 50% to 70% are singletons. The specimen comprised duodenal tissue, sampled at autopsy. The receptors here all came from an older male patient with steroid-refractory graft-versus-host disease after an allogeneic stem cell transplant. The graft donor may have contributed some T cells.

This chain connects TRBV9 to TRBJ1-6, with D unresolved. The germline V gene has CDR1 SGDLS and CDR2 YYNGEE. The CDR3 is 14 amino acids. The V end was cut by 2 bases, the J end by 9 bases, with 12 bases between. This CDR3 is CASSVRQSVSPLHF. In nucleotides, the CDR3 is TGTGCCAGCAGCGTGAGGCAGTCCGTTTCACCCCTCCACTTT. Together with reference TRBV9 and TRBJ1-6, the CDR3 gives the full variable domain: DSGVTQTPKHLITATGQRVTLRCSPRSGDLSVYWYQQSLDQGLQFLIQYYNGEERAKGNILERFSAQQFPDLHSELNLSSLELGDSALYFCASSVRQSVSPLHFGNGTRLTVT.

There are a few counts of this clone. This chain links TRBV6-2 or TRBV6-3 with TRBJ2-2; D unresolved. This CDR3 region has 12 residues. Trimming removed 0 bases at V and 8 bases at J, with 4 bases between. In germline, CDR1 is MNHEY, CDR2 SVGEGT. This CDR3 reads CASSYSGGELFF. In nucleotides, the CDR3 is TGTGCCAGCAGTTACTCAGGGGGGGAGCTGTTTTTT.

CDR3 sequence (DNA): TGTGCCAGCCGGGGCCGGAGAAGTTCACCCCTCCACTTT. This sequence encodes CASRGRRSSPLHF. The rearrangement joins TRBV12-3 or TRBV12-4 to TRBJ1-6; D perhaps matches TRBD1 (5 bases). Trimming stripped 8 bases from V and 9 bases from J, with 14 bases between. This CDR3 has 13 residues.

This clone turned up a few times. Distinct nucleotide sequences in the sample also encode this CDR3. This chain connects TRBV27 to TRBJ2-5; D gene uncertain. Per germline, CDR1 MNHEY and CDR2 SMNVEV (reference sequence). Trimming shortened V by 3 bases and J by 1 base, and 6 bases separated the two germline ends. This CDR3 spans 13 amino acids. CDR3 loop: CASSFGIQETQYF. The CDR3, as DNA: TGTGCCAGCAGTTTCGGCATCCAAGAGACCCAGTACTTC.

This chain uses TRBV4-3 with TRBJ1-5; 7 bases fit TRBD1. The junction had 4 bases not matched to a gene; V was cut back by 0 bases and J by 5 bases. This CDR3 spans 15 amino acids. CDR1 and CDR2 from the germline V gene are LGHNA and YSLEER. The CDR3 spells CASSQDYRGYQPQHF. The CDR3 nucleotides are TGCGCCAGCAGCCAAGATTACAGGGGCTATCAGCCCCAGCATTTT.

This sequence joins TRBV4-3 and TRBJ1-2; tentative D call: TRBD1 (6 bases). This CDR3 region has 19 residues. The germline V gene has CDR1 LGHNA and CDR2 YSLEER. V lost 0 bases and J 3 bases, leaving 23 bases between the germline ends. CDR3 nucleotide sequence: TGCGCCAGCAGCCAAGATCACCCCTTAGGGGGGGGGTATGACTATGGCTACACCTTC. Protein: CASSQDHPLGGGYDYGYTF.

This chain uses TRBV18 with TRBJ2-1; D may be TRBD1 or TRBD2 (5 bases each). The V gene lost 5 bases and the J gene lost 6 bases, with 14 bases spanning the gap. The CDR3 is 14 residues long. Germline V gene data show CDR1 as KGHSH and CDR2 as LQKENI. This CDR3 is CASSSSGTANEQFF. For the CDR3, the DNA is TGTGCCAGCTCAAGTTCCGGGACGGCCAATGAGCAGTTCTTC. The complete variable domain, with remaining parts taken from reference TRBV18 and TRBJ2-1, reads NAGVMQNPRHLVRRRGQEARLRCSPMKGHSHVYWYRQLPEEGLKFMVYLQKENIIDESGMPKERFSAEFPKEGPSILRIQQVVRGDSAAYFCASSSSGTANEQFFGPGTRLTVL.

This clone was recorded only once. V is TRBV28 and J is TRBJ2-7; D uncertain. Germline assignment: CDR1 MDHEN and CDR2 SYDVKM. Trimming took off 4 bases at V and 6 bases at J, with 10 bases between the two ends. CDR3 size: 12 residues. The CDR3 loop reads CASSSQTVEQYF. The CDR3 DNA follows: TGTGCCAGCAGTTCCCAGACTGTCGAGCAGTACTTC.

The chain joins TRBV19 to TRBJ1-6; the D is unclear. This CDR3 is built from 13 residues. Germline CDR1 reads LNHDA; CDR2 reads SQIVND (reference sequence). The V gene lost 7 bases and the J gene lost 0 bases, with 4 bases spanning the gap. This CDR3 reads CASKVSYNSPLHF. CDR3 coding DNA: TGTGCCAGTAAAGTCTCCTATAATTCACCCCTCCACTTT.

The chain has TRBV7-9 and TRBJ1-2; D is undetermined. Germline V gene data show CDR1 as SEHNR and CDR2 as FQNEAQ (reference sequence). V dropped 6 bases and J dropped 0 bases, with 11 bases sitting between them. This CDR3 has 14 residues. CDR3 sequence (DNA): TGTGCCAGCAGTTCGCCGACAACTAACTATGGCTACACCTTC. Translating it yields CASSSPTTNYGYTF.

V gene TRBV7-2 combines with J gene TRBJ2-7, with 12 bases fitting TRBD1. The CDR3 covers 17 residues. After removal of 3 bases from V and 9 bases from J, the junction contained 15 bases not matched to a gene. Germline V gene data show CDR1 as SGHTA and CDR2 as FQGNSA. CDR3 coding DNA: TGTGCCAGCAGCTTTTACCGGGACCGGGACAGGGGGCATGTGCAGTACTTC. Protein: CASSFYRDRDRGHVQYF.

This clone was observed a few times. CDR3 region: CASSQETGGRVKNTEAFF. The CDR3 nucleotides read TGCGCCAGCAGCCAAGAGACTGGGGGACGGGTGAAGAACACTGAAGCTTTCTTT. The chain joins TRBV4-1 to TRBJ1-1; weak D call: TRBD1 (5 bases). With 0 bases removed from V and 1 base from J, the gap between germline ends came to 18 bases. The germline gives CDR1 MGHRA, CDR2 YSYEKL. The CDR3 runs 18 residues.

The chain has TRBV7-9 and TRBJ2-7; possibly TRBD1 or TRBD2 for D (5 bases each). V lost 8 bases, J lost 4 bases, and 12 bases lay in between. CDR1 and CDR2 from the germline V gene are SEHNR and FQNEAQ (reference sequence). This CDR3 is built from 12 residues. CDR3: CASGPGGYEQYF. CDR3 in DNA: TGTGCCAGCGGCCCTGGGGGTTACGAGCAGTACTTC.

V gene TRBV6-2 or TRBV6-3 combines with J gene TRBJ1-1; D gene uncertain. The V gene lost 4 bases and the J gene lost 7 bases, with 7 bases spanning the gap. CDR1 and CDR2 (germline): MNHEY, SVGEGT. The CDR3 runs to 11 residues. CDR3 sequence reads: CASSSVFEAFF. CDR3 bases: TGTGCCAGCAGTTCAGTATTTGAAGCTTTCTTT.

There are a few counts of this clone. The chain joins TRBV18 to TRBJ2-4; D is undetermined. Between the trimmed V and J ends, which lost 2 bases and 6 bases, there was a span of 14 bases. This CDR3 contains 15 residues. From germline, CDR1 is KGHSH and CDR2 LQKENI. The CDR3 DNA sequence: TGTGCCAGCTCACCATATGGGCAGCAGAGAAACATTCAGTACTTC. It yields the protein CASSPYGQQRNIQYF.

This chain joins TRBV7-8 and TRBJ2-2; 8 positions agree with TRBD2. In germline, CDR1 is SGHVS, CDR2 FQNEAQ. V trimming: 8 bases; J trimming: 5 bases; junction bases outside the gene matches: 10. The CDR3 runs 15 residues. CDR3 in DNA: TGTGCCAGCCGTCTCGCGGGGGGTCGTACCGGGGAGCTGTTTTTT. Translated: CASRLAGGRTGELFF. Based on the CDR3 plus reference TRBV7-8 and TRBJ2-2, the full variable domain is GAGVSQSPRYKVAKRGQDVALRCDPISGHVSLFWYQQALGQGPEFLTYFQNEAQLDKSGLPSDRFFAERPEGSVSTLKIQRTQQEDSAVYLCASRLAGGRTGELFFGEGSRLTVL.

The gene calls are TRBV7-2 and TRBJ2-2; D is uncertain. V shed 1 base and J shed 3 bases, with 3 bases lying between them. Germline CDR1 SGHTA, CDR2 FQGNSA. The CDR3 has 13 amino acids. Here the CDR3 DNA reads TGTGCCAGCAGCTTAGGACACACCGGGGAGCTGTTTTTT. As protein: CASSLGHTGELFF.

The chain recombines TRBV5-6 with TRBJ2-7, with D possibly TRBD1 on 6 matching bases. This CDR3 comprises 12 residues. V lost 0 bases and J lost 5, with 6 bases in between. Looked up from germline, CDR1 is SGHDT and CDR2 is YYEEEE. The CDR3 here is CASSLAGDEQYF. The DNA for the CDR3 is TGTGCCAGCAGCTTGGCAGGGGACGAGCAGTACTTC.